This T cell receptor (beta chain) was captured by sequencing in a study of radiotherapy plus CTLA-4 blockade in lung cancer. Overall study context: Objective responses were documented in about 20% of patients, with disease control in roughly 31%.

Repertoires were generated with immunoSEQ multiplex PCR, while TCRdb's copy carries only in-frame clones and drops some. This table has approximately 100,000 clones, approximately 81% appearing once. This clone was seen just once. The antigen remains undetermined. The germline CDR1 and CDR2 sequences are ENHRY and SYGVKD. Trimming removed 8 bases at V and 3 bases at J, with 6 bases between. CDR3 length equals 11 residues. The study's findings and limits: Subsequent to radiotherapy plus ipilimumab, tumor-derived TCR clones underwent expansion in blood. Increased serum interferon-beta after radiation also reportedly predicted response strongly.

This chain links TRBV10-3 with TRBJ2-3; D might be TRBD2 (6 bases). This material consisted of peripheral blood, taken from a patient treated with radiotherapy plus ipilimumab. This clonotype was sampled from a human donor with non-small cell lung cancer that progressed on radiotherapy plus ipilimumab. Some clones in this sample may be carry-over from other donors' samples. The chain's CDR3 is CAIAGTDTQYF. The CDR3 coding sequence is TGTGCCATCGCGGGGACAGATACGCAGTATTTT.